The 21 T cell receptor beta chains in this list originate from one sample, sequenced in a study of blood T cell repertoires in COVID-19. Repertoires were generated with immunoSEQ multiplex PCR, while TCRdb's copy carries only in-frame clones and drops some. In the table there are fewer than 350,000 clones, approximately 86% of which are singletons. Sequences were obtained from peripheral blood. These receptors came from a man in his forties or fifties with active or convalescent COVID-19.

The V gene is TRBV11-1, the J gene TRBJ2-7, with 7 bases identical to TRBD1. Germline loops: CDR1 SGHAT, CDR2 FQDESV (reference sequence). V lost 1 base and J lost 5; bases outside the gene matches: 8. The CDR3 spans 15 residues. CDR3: CASSLGQGLYDEQYF. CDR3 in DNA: TGTGCCAGCAGCTTAGGACAGGGCCTTTACGACGAGCAGTACTTC.

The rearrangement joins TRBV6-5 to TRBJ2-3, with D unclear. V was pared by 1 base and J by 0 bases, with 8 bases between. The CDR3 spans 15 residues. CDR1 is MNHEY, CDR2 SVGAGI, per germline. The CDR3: CASSYLRSSTDTQYF. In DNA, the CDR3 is TGTGCCAGCAGTTACTTGCGGAGTAGCACAGATACGCAGTATTTT.

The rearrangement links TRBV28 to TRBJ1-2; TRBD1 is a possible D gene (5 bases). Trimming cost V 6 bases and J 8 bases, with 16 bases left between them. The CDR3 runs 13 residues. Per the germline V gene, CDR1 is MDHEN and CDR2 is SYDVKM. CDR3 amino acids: CASRGGEGKGYTF. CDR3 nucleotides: TGTGCCAGCAGGGGGGGAGAGGGGAAGGGCTACACCTTC.

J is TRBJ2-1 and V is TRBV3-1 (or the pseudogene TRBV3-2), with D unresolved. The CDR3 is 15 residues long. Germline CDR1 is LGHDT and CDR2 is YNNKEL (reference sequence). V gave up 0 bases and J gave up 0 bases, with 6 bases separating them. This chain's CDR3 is CASSQDRSSYNEQFF. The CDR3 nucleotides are TGTGCCAGCAGCCAAGACCGGAGCTCCTACAATGAGCAGTTCTTC.

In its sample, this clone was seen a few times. CDR3 nucleotides: TGTGCCAGCAGTTCACTAGCGGGGGGTTTCAATGAGCAGTTCTTC. This encodes CASSSLAGGFNEQFF. The rearrangement uses TRBV2 and TRBJ2-1, with 12 positions matching TRBD2. This CDR3 has 15 residues. Germline V CDR1 and CDR2: SNHLY, FYNNEI. V lost 5 bases, J lost 6 bases, and 5 bases stayed unmatched.

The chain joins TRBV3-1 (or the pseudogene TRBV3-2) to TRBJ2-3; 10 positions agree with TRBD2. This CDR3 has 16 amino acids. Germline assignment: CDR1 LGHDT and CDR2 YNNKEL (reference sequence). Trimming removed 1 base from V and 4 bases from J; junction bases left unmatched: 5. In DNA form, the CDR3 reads TGTGCCAGCAGCCAAGTGCCTAGCGGGAGTGCAGATACGCAGTATTTT. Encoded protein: CASSQVPSGSADTQYF.

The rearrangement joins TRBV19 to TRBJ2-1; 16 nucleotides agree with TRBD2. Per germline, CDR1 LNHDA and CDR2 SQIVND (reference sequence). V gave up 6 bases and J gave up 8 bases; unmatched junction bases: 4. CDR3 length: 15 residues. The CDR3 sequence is CASRGLAGGRDEQFF. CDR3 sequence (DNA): TGTGCCAGTAGGGGACTAGCGGGAGGGCGTGATGAGCAGTTCTTC.

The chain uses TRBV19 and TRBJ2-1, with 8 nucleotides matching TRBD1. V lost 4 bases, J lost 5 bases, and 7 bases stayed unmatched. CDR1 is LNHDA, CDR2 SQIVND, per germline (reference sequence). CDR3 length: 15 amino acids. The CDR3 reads CASSTTGGMHNEQFF. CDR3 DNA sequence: TGTGCCAGTAGTACCACAGGGGGTATGCACAATGAGCAGTTCTTC. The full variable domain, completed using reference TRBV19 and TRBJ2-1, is DGGITQSPKYLFRKEGQNVTLSCEQNLNHDAMYWYRQDPGQGLRLIYYSQIVNDFQKGDIAEGYSVSREKKESFPLTVTSAQKNPTAFYLCASSTTGGMHNEQFFGPGTRLTVL.

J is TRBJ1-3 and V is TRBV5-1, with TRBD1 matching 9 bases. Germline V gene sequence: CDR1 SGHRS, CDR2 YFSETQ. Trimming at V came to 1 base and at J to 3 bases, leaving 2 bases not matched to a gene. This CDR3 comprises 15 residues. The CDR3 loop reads CASSLTGGDGNTIYF. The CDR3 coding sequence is TGCGCCAGCAGCTTGACAGGGGGCGATGGAAACACCATATATTTT. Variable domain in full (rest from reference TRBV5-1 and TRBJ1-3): KAGVTQTPRYLIKTRGQQVTLSCSPISGHRSVSWYQQTPGQGLQFLFEYFSETQRNKGNFPGRFSGRQFSNSRSEMNVSTLELGDSALYLCASSLTGGDGNTIYFGEGSWLTVV.

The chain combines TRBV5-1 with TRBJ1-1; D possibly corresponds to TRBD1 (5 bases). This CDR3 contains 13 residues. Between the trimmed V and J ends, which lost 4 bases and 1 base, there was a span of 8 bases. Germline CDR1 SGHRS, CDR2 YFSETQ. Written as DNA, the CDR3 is TGCGCCAGCAGCGCGGACACGAACACTGAAGCTTTCTTT. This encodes CASSADTNTEAFF.

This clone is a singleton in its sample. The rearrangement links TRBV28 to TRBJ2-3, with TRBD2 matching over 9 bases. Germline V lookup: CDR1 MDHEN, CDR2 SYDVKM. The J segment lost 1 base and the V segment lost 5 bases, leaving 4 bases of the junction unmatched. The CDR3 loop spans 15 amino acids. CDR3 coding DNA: TGTGCCAGCAGTCCCCGACTAGCGGGCACAGATACGCAGTATTTT. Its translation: CASSPRLAGTDTQYF.

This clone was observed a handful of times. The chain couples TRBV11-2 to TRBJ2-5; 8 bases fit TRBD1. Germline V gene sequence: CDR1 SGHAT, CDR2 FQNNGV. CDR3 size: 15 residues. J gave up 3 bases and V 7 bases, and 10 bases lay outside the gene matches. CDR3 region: CASTRHPTGEETQYF. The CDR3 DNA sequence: TGTGCCAGCACCAGACACCCGACAGGGGAAGAGACCCAGTACTTC. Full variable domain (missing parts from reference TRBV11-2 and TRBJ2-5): EAGVAQSPRYKIIEKRQSVAFWCNPISGHATLYWYQQILGQGPKLLIQFQNNGVVDDSQLPKDRFSAERLKGVDSTLKIQPAKLEDSAVYLCASTRHPTGEETQYFGPGTRLLVL.

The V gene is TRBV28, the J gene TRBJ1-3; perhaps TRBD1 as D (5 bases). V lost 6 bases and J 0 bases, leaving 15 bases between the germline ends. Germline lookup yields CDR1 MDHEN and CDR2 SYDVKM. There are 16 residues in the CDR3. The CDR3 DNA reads TGTGCCAGCAGGACTCCCCAGGGATTCTCTGGAAACACCATATATTTT. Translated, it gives CASRTPQGFSGNTIYF.

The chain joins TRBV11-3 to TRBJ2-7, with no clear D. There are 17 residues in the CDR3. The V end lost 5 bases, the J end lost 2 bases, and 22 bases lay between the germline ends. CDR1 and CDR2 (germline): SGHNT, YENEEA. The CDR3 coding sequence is TGTGCCAGCAGCATCTCAGTCCTAGGTGGCAGAACCTACGAGCAGTACTTC. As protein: CASSISVLGGRTYEQYF.

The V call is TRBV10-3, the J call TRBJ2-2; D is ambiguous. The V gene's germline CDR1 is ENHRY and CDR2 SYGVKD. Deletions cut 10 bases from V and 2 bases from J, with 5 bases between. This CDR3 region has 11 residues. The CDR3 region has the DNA TGTGCCACCCTTAACACCGGGGAGCTGTTTTTT. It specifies CATLNTGELFF.

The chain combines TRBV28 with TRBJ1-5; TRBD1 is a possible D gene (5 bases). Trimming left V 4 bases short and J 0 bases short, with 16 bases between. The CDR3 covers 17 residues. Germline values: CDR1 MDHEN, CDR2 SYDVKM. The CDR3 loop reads CASSSPGQSYSNQPQHF. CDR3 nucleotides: TGTGCCAGCAGTTCCCCCGGACAAAGCTATAGCAATCAGCCCCAGCATTTT.

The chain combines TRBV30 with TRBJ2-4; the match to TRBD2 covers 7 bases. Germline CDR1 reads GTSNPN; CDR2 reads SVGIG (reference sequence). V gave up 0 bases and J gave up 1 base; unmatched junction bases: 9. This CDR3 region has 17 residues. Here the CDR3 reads CAWSVAGERFAKNIQYF. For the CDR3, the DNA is TGTGCCTGGAGTGTCGCGGGAGAGCGATTTGCCAAAAACATTCAGTACTTC.

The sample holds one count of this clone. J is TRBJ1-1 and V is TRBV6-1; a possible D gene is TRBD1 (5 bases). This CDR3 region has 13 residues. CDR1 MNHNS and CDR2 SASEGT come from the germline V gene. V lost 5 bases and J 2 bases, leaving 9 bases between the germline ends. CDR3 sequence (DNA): TGTGCCAGCAGTTCGACAGCCAACACTGAAGCTTTCTTT. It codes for CASSSTANTEAFF.

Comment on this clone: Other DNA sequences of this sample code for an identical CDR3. The CDR3 sequence is CASSQGADTGELFF. CDR3 DNA: TGTGCCAGCTCACAGGGGGCAGACACCGGGGAGCTGTTTTTT. The V call is TRBV21-1, the J call TRBJ2-2; the DNA was not compared with TRBD1, the D call given in the table. TRBV21-1 is a pseudogene segment. This CDR3 comprises 14 residues.

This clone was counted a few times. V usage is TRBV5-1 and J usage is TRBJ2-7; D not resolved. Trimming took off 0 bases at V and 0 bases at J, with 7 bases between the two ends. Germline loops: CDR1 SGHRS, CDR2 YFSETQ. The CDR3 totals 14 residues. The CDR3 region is CASSLGPRSYEQYF. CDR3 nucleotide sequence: TGCGCCAGCAGCTTGGGCCCGCGCTCCTACGAGCAGTACTTC.

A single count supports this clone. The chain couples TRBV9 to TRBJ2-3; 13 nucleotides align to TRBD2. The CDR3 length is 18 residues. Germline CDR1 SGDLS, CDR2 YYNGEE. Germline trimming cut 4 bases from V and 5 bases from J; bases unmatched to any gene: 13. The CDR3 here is CASSPGLAGLTPLDTQYF. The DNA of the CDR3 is TGTGCCAGCAGCCCGGGACTAGCGGGACTAACCCCCCTAGATACGCAGTATTTT.